These T cell receptor beta chains were read from a single sample in a study of blood T cell repertoires in COVID-19. Libraries were prepared by immunoSEQ multiplex PCR; TCRdb keeps only in-frame clonotypes and omits some of them. Of hundreds of thousands of clones in the sample, about 82% were seen once. Sequencing was performed on PBMCs or T cells enriched from blood (not recorded which). These receptors were taken from a woman in her forties or fifties who had recovered from COVID-19. CDR3s include the opening cysteine and the closing phenylalanine or tryptophan. A D gene is named only where the DNA matches it firmly. Clone size, where shown, is once, few, many, or a class for clones that have expanded.

D	V	J	size	DNA	CDR3
.	TRBV3-1/TRBV3-2	TRBJ1-2	.	TGTGCCAGCAGCAAGGACAGCTACTATGGCTACACCTTC	CASSKDSYYGYTF
TRBD1	TRBV7-8	TRBJ1-4	.	TGTGCCAGCAGCTCCTCGCAGGGGGCGCGTGAAAAACTGTTTTTT	CASSSSQGAREKLFF
.	TRBV7-8	TRBJ2-5	.	TGTGCCAGCAGCGCCTTAGCGGCCACCAATCAAGAGACCCAGTACTTC	CASSALAATNQETQYF
.	TRBV6-5	TRBJ2-6	once	TGTGCCAGCAGTATAGCAGGGGCCAACGTCCTGACTTTC	CASSIAGANVLTF
TRBD2	TRBV5-5	TRBJ2-1	.	TGTGCCAGCAGCTTGGTTTGGGTGGTACTAGCGGGAGGCGGCAATGAGCAGTTCTTC	CASSLVWVVLAGGGNEQFF
TRBD1	TRBV11-2	TRBJ1-5	.	TGTGCCAGCAGCACCCGGACAGGAGGCAATCAGCCCCAGCATTTT	CASSTRTGGNQPQHF
TRBD1	TRBV7-9	TRBJ1-6	.	TGTGCCAGCAGCCTCCGGACAGGAAATAATTCACCCCTCCACTTT	CASSLRTGNNSPLHF
TRBD1	TRBV6-5	TRBJ2-2	.	TGTGCCAGCAGTTACTCGGCAGGGGGCAGGGCCGGGGAGCTGTTTTTT	CASSYSAGGRAGELFF
.	TRBV7-9	TRBJ1-4	once	TGTGCCAGCAGCTGGGGCCAGGTGCCTCTTCTGTTTTTT	CASSWGQVPLLFF
TRBD1	TRBV2	TRBJ1-4	.	TGTGCCAGCAGTGAGGGTGACAGGGGAGGTGAAAAACTGTTTTTT	CASSEGDRGGEKLFF
TRBD1	TRBV18	TRBJ1-6	once	TGTGCCAGCTCACCTTTGGGACAGGGTAATTCACCCCTCCACTTT	CASSPLGQGNSPLHF
.	TRBV15	TRBJ2-7	few	TGTGCCACCAGCCCGCCCCAGACAGGCCGCGAGCAGTACTTC	CATSPPQTGREQYF
TRBD2	TRBV5-1	TRBJ2-3	.	TGCGCCAGCAGCGCGGGACTAGCGGGCGCGAAAGTTGATACGCAGTATTTT	CASSAGLAGAKVDTQYF
TRBD1	TRBV7-3	TRBJ2-7	few	TGTGCCAGCAGCTTAACGGGACAGGGCGAGCAGTACTTC	CASSLTGQGEQYF
.	TRBV11-1	TRBJ1-3	few	TGTGCCAGCAGCTTGCGGGGCCAGATCTCTGGAAACACCATATATTTT	CASSLRGQISGNTIYF
TRBD1	TRBV7-9	TRBJ1-2	few	TGTGCCAGCAGCACGGGACAGGGCTATGGCTACACCTTC	CASSTGQGYGYTF
TRBD1	TRBV7-2	TRBJ1-2	.	TGTGCCAGCAGCCCATGGACAGGCGGCAACTATGGCTACACCTTC	CASSPWTGGNYGYTF
TRBD1	TRBV7-2	TRBJ2-3	.	TGTGCCAGCAGCCGCGAGAGGGGACAGGGAAGTACGCAGTATTTT	CASSRERGQGSTQYF
.	TRBV9	TRBJ1-6	.	TGTGCCAGCAGCCCGGGCTCCTATAATTCACCCCTCCACTTT	CASSPGSYNSPLHF
TRBD1	TRBV11-2	TRBJ1-6	.	TGTGCCAGCAGCTTAGCAGGACAGGAGCTCTCACCCCTCCACTTT	CASSLAGQELSPLHF
TRBD1	TRBV3-1/TRBV3-2	TRBJ1-4	.	TGTGCCAGCAGCCAAAATACAGGGGGCTTCGGTGAAAAACTGTTTTTT	CASSQNTGGFGEKLFF
TRBD2	TRBV19	TRBJ2-1	.	TGTGCCAGTAGACTAGCGGGGGGGCTAGGTGAGCAGTTCTTC	CASRLAGGLGEQFF
.	TRBV23-1	TRBJ1-1	.	TGCGCCAGCCCTCGCGACAGGACCCTCATGAACACTGAAGCTTTCTTT	CASPRDRTLMNTEAFF
.	TRBV5-1	TRBJ1-1	.	TGCGCCAGCAGCTTGGACCCAGGGAAGAACACTGAAGCTTTCTTT	CASSLDPGKNTEAFF
.	TRBV28	TRBJ1-1	.	TGTGCCAGCAGGCGGGGTCGTATGGGATCCACTGAAGCTTTCTTT	CASRRGRMGSTEAFF
TRBD2	TRBV7-3	TRBJ2-3	.	TGTGCCAGCAGCCCGCCAGGGGGACTAGCGGGGGGAAACACAGATACGCAGTATTTT	CASSPPGGLAGGNTDTQYF
TRBD2	TRBV7-9	TRBJ2-1	.	TGTGCCAGCAGCGCCGCTAGCGGGATCAATGAGCAGTTCTTC	CASSAASGINEQFF
.	TRBV7-2	TRBJ2-1	.	TGTGCCAGCAGTTCAATGAGGACAGCCGTTGAGCAGTTCTTC	CASSSMRTAVEQFF
.	TRBV4-2	TRBJ1-2	.	TGTGCCAGCAGCCAACCCCGGGACGGCCGGGGGTATGGCTACACCTTC	CASSQPRDGRGYGYTF
TRBD1	TRBV5-1	TRBJ2-1	.	TGCGCCAGCAGTCTCACCGGGACAGGGTCCTACAATGAGCAGTTCTTC	CASSLTGTGSYNEQFF
TRBD1	TRBV28	TRBJ2-7	once	TGTGCCAGCAGGATACCGGGACAGGCGTACGAGCAGTACTTC	CASRIPGQAYEQYF
TRBD1	TRBV2	TRBJ2-1	.	TGTGCCAGCAGCCGGGACAGATCTTACAATGAGCAGTTCTTC	CASSRDRSYNEQFF
.	TRBV30	TRBJ1-2	.	TGTGCCTGGAGCGGGGGGCACCTATATGGCTACACCTTC	CAWSGGHLYGYTF
TRBD2	TRBV9	TRBJ2-2	.	TGTGCCAGCAGCGTAGTGGCGGGGGGTGACGGGGAGCTGTTTTTT	CASSVVAGGDGELFF
.	TRBV7-2	TRBJ1-5	.	TGTGCCAGCAGCTTAGCTTTGGGCTATCAGCCCCAGCATTTT	CASSLALGYQPQHF
TRBD1	TRBV11-3	TRBJ1-2	.	TGTGCCAGCAGCCCTCTGACAGGGGAGGGCTACACCTTC	CASSPLTGEGYTF
.	TRBV9	TRBJ2-1	.	TGTGCCAGCAGCGTTACTAGCGGTGGGACAGGGAATGAGCAGTTCTTC	CASSVTSGGTGNEQFF